The T cell receptor (beta chain) under discussion was sequenced for a study of blood T cells in healthy people across ages. The overall study: Template switching captured about one barcoded beta molecule per two T cells.

This clonotype was counted between two and nine times. Using a J-beta primer mix together with a sample-barcoded 5' primer, a second PCR was run for roughly 6 to 12 cycles. MiXCR, applied by TCRdb to the 5' RACE reads, yields one record per CDR3 protein. This sample has 500,000 to 650,000 distinct CDR3 sequences; about a quarter occur once, and the top ten carry approximately 3.3%. The CDR3 covers 14 residues. With 1 base removed from V and 5 bases from J, the gap between germline ends came to 11 bases. Germline lookup yields CDR1 DFQATT and CDR2 SNEGSKA (reference sequence). Separately, the same data were catalogued under a study of T cells of mothers and their children.

Source material: blood. The TCR comes from a boy younger than 10 in good health. The J gene is TRBJ1-4, the V gene TRBV20-1; D unclear. CDR3 residues: CSARVGRENEKLFF. CDR3 coding DNA: TGCAGTGCTAGAGTCGGGAGGGAGAATGAAAAACTGTTTTTT.